One sample yielded the 24 T cell receptor beta chains listed below, sequenced in a study of T cells in Graves' hyperthyroidism and ophthalmopathy. TCR beta CDR3 sequences were amplified from RNA transcripts. During a first-round RT-PCR of the TCR CDR3, the HTBI primer set was used. TCRdb analysed the multiplex PCR reads with MiXCR anew, one entry per CDR3 protein. The sample carries about 840,000 distinct CDR3 sequences, 35% to 40% recorded once. Sequencing was carried out using blood. Every receptor here comes from a young man with Graves' hyperthyroidism.

This clonotype turned up a few times. The chain employs TRBV7-9 and TRBJ1-5; D may be TRBD1 (6 bases). The CDR3 length is 19 residues. CDR1 and CDR2 (germline): SEHNR, FQNEAQ (reference sequence). V lost 3 bases and J lost 2, with 23 bases in between. CDR3 amino acids: CASSFKGQGILRGNQPQHF. The DNA of the CDR3 is TGTGCCAGCAGCTTTAAAGGGCAGGGGATTTTACGTGGCAATCAGCCCCAGCATTTT.

Worth noting for this clonotype: An end of the junction differs from the germline gene, which may be a read error. The chain is built from TRBV15 and TRBJ2-7; D call uncertain. The CDR3 runs 8 residues. Germline V lookup: CDR1 LNHNV, CDR2 YYDKDF (reference sequence). The CDR3 DNA is TGTGCCACCAGCCCCCGGGACTTC. Translated, it gives CATSPRDF.

The chain recombines TRBV7-2 with TRBJ2-7; D is possibly TRBD1 (6 bases). Trimming removed 4 bases from V and 1 base from J, with 11 bases in between. CDR1 SGHTA and CDR2 FQGNSA come from the germline V gene. The CDR3 totals 14 residues. The CDR3 DNA reads TGTGCCAGCAGCTCGGCGACAGGATCCTACGAGCAGTACTTC. Translating gives CASSSATGSYEQYF.

This clonotype was detected once. The chain has TRBV19 and TRBJ1-6; D gene uncertain. Germline V gives CDR1 LNHDA, CDR2 SQIVND (reference sequence). The CDR3 runs to 14 residues. Trimming took off 9 bases at V and 7 bases at J, with 16 bases between the two ends. In nucleotides, the CDR3 is TGTGCCAGCAGCCCCATTGCGGGAAATTCACCCCTCCACTTT. This gives the protein CASSPIAGNSPLHF.

There are a few counts of this clonotype. The genes are TRBV11-2 and TRBJ2-5; 9 positions agree with TRBD2. The germline gives CDR1 SGHAT, CDR2 FQNNGV. The CDR3 covers 16 residues. Trimming cost V 3 bases and J 0 bases; bases outside gene matches: 5. As DNA, the CDR3 is TGTGCCAGCAGCTTTGGGGCTAGCGGGGACCAAGAGACCCAGTACTTC. Its translation: CASSFGASGDQETQYF.

This chain joins TRBV7-2 and TRBJ2-7; D call uncertain. Trimming took 2 bases from V and 0 from J, leaving 11 bases between them. Germline CDR1 is SGHTA and CDR2 is FQGNSA. The CDR3 has 15 amino acids. This CDR3 reads CASSLIDGSSYEQYF. The CDR3 coding sequence is TGTGCCAGCAGCTTAATCGACGGCAGCTCCTACGAGCAGTACTTC.

DNA of the CDR3: TGTGCCAGCAGGGGGGGACAGCTCAATCCAACTAATGAAAAACTGTTTTTT. As protein: CASRGGQLNPTNEKLFF. The rearrangement joins TRBV10-3 to TRBJ1-4, with 7 bases matching TRBD1. This CDR3 is built from 17 residues. Losses at the gene ends were 10 bases for V and 0 bases for J; bases not matched to a gene: 14. Germline loops: CDR1 ENHRY, CDR2 SYGVKD.

The V and J genes are TRBV19 and TRBJ1-6, with D hard to call. Trimming left V 11 bases short and J 8 bases short, with 19 bases between. The germline V gene has CDR1 LNHDA and CDR2 SQIVND (reference sequence). This CDR3 has 14 amino acids. The CDR3 DNA is TGTGCCTGGAGTCTAAACGGGATAGATTCACCCCTCCACTTT. Its protein product is CAWSLNGIDSPLHF. The full variable domain, rest sourced from reference TRBV19 and TRBJ1-6, is DGGITQSPKYLFRKEGQNVTLSCEQNLNHDAMYWYRQDPGQGLRLIYYSQIVNDFQKGDIAEGYSVSREKKESFPLTVTSAQKNPTAFYLCAWSLNGIDSPLHFGNGTRLTVT.

This clonotype turned up a few times. The rearrangement links TRBV7-3 to TRBJ1-2, with D perhaps matching TRBD1 (5 bases). The CDR3 sequence is 15 residues long. Germline assignment: CDR1 SGHTA and CDR2 FQGTGA. Between the trimmed V and J ends, which lost 5 bases and 8 bases, there was a span of 21 bases. CDR3 nucleotides: TGTGCCAGCAGCCCTAGCGCGCAGGGAGGAGGCGGCTACACCTTC. Amino acid sequence: CASSPSAQGGGGYTF.

This rearrangement joins TRBV11-2 to TRBJ1-2, with D hard to call. This CDR3 spans 14 amino acids. Trimming shortened V by 8 bases and J by 8 bases, and 21 bases separated the two germline ends. From germline, CDR1 is SGHAT and CDR2 FQNNGV. The CDR3 loop is CASSPEGPLQGYTF. In DNA, the CDR3 is TGTGCCAGCTCACCAGAGGGCCCGTTACAGGGCTACACCTTC.

This clonotype appeared many times. The genes are TRBV20-1 and TRBJ1-5; tentatively, D is TRBD1 (5 bases). This CDR3 has 12 amino acids. V was shortened by 7 bases and J by 1 base, with 8 bases between the two germline ends. Germline V gene data show CDR1 as DFQATT and CDR2 as SNEGSKA (reference sequence). In nucleotides, the CDR3 is TGCAGTGTACGACAGAGCAATCAGCCCCAGCATTTT. It encodes CSVRQSNQPQHF.

The chain is built from TRBV20-1 and TRBJ2-2, with D unresolved. Germline V lookup: CDR1 DFQATT, CDR2 SNEGSKA (reference sequence). V dropped 7 bases and J dropped 0 bases, with 15 bases sitting between them. The CDR3 totals 15 residues. In DNA form, the CDR3 reads TGCAGTGACCCGGGCACTGGCGCGAACACCGGGGAGCTGTTTTTT. Translating it yields CSDPGTGANTGELFF.

This clonotype showed up many times. The chain joins TRBV2 to TRBJ2-5, with 13 bases identical to TRBD2. The CDR3 covers 16 residues. The germline gives CDR1 SNHLY, CDR2 FYNNEI. V lost 5 bases and J lost 4; bases outside the gene matches: 7. The CDR3 is CASSLHWTSGRETQYF. The CDR3 nucleotides are TGTGCCAGCAGTCTCCACTGGACTAGCGGGAGAGAGACCCAGTACTTC.

The chain couples TRBV25-1 to TRBJ1-5, with TRBD1 identical over 7 bases. This CDR3 is built from 15 residues. The V gene's germline CDR1 is MGHDK and CDR2 SYGVNS. The trim removed 3 bases at V and 3 bases at J, leaving 5 bases unmatched. DNA of the CDR3: TGTGCCAGCAGTGACGGACAGGTTCTCAATCAGCCCCAGCATTTT. It specifies CASSDGQVLNQPQHF.

The J gene is TRBJ1-3, the V gene TRBV2, with 7 bases aligning to TRBD1. This CDR3 region has 15 residues. V trimming: 3 bases; J trimming: 0 bases; junction bases outside the gene matches: 2. Germline V gene data show CDR1 as SNHLY and CDR2 as FYNNEI. CDR3 nucleotides: TGTGCCAGCAGTGAGACAGGGCTCTCTGGAAACACCATATATTTT. Translation gives CASSETGLSGNTIYF. Full variable domain (remainder filled in from reference TRBV2 and TRBJ1-3): EPEVTQTPSHQVTQMGQEVILRCVPISNHLYFYWYRQILGQKVEFLVSFYNNEISEKSEIFDDQFSVERPDGSNFTLKIRSTKLEDSAMYFCASSETGLSGNTIYFGEGSWLTVV.

V is TRBV3-1 and J is TRBJ1-2, with D hard to call. Germline CDR1 LGHDT, CDR2 YNNKEL (reference sequence). Deletions cut 1 base from V and 7 bases from J, with 7 bases between. CDR3 length: 12 residues. This chain's CDR3 is CASSQGSVGYTF. CDR3 sequence (DNA): TGTGCCAGCAGCCAAGGCTCGGTTGGCTACACCTTC.

In this sample, this clonotype turned up many times. V usage is TRBV7-6 and J usage is TRBJ1-4; 8 bases match TRBD1. After removal of 6 bases from V and 8 bases from J, the junction contained 8 bases not matched to a gene. Germline loops: CDR1 SGHVS, CDR2 FNYEAQ. The CDR3 spans 14 residues. This CDR3 reads CASRPTGDDEKLFF. CDR3 DNA: TGTGCCAGCAGACCGACAGGGGATGACGAAAAACTGTTTTTT.

CDR3 nucleotides: TGTGCCAGCAGCCTTAGACCGGGACAAATTACTAGCACAGATACGCAGTATTTT. Translation gives CASSLRPGQITSTDTQYF. This sequence joins TRBV7-2 and TRBJ2-3; tentatively, D is TRBD1 (6 bases). This CDR3 region has 18 residues. The V end was cut by 5 bases, the J end by 0 bases, with 21 bases between. CDR1 SGHTA and CDR2 FQGNSA come from the germline V gene.

With regard to this clonotype: A read error may be the cause here, since a much bigger clone is one base away. The rearrangement links TRBV9 to TRBJ1-2; D perhaps matches TRBD1 (5 bases). Trimming removed 4 bases from V and 4 bases from J, with 14 bases in between. The CDR3 covers 14 residues. CDR1 and CDR2 (germline): SGDLS, YYNGEE. DNA of the CDR3: TGTGCCAGCAGCCCCCGGGGCGACCGCTATGGCTACACCTTC. This sequence encodes CASSPRGDRYGYTF.

This clonotype was observed at least ten times. The chain couples TRBV20-1 to TRBJ1-6; 9 bases match TRBD1. Germline CDR1 and CDR2: DFQATT and SNEGSKA (reference sequence). The CDR3 is made up of 15 amino acids. V dropped 5 bases and J dropped 9; count of bases not matched to a gene: 11. The CDR3 coding sequence is TGCAGTGCTGTGGCTCGGGGACAGGGCCTTTCACCCCTCCACTTT. It is translated as CSAVARGQGLSPLHF.

This clonotype was found many times. This chain's CDR3 is CASSDPTSGRTYEQYF. In nucleotides, the CDR3 is TGTGCCAGCAGTGATCCAACTAGCGGGAGGACTTACGAGCAGTACTTC. The chain joins TRBV2 to TRBJ2-7; TRBD2 agrees at 12 bases. V dropped 3 bases and J dropped 4; count of bases not matched to a gene: 7. The CDR3 loop spans 16 amino acids. Germline CDR1 SNHLY, CDR2 FYNNEI.

This clonotype was counted once. The rearrangement uses TRBV6-5 and TRBJ1-3, with a weak D call TRBD1 (6 bases). The CDR3 totals 16 residues. Per the germline V gene, CDR1 is MNHEY and CDR2 is SVGAGI. V lost 4 bases, J lost 1 base, and 14 bases lay in between. CDR3 in amino acids: CASSLNFRGSGNTIYF. Here the CDR3 DNA reads TGTGCCAGCAGTTTAAACTTCAGGGGTTCTGGAAACACCATATATTTT.

The chain uses TRBV7-9 and TRBJ1-6; tentatively, D is TRBD1 (6 bases). CDR3 size: 14 residues. Trimming stripped 5 bases from V and 11 bases from J, with 16 bases between. From germline, CDR1 is SEHNR and CDR2 FQNEAQ (reference sequence). For the CDR3, the DNA is TGTGCCAGCAGCCCAAGGGACACCTCTGCACCCCTCCACTTT. Protein: CASSPRDTSAPLHF.

The chain links TRBV15 to TRBJ2-2; maybe TRBD2 (5 bases). V lost 8 bases and J 4 bases, leaving 14 bases between the germline ends. This CDR3 spans 14 amino acids. Germline V lookup: CDR1 LNHNV, CDR2 YYDKDF (reference sequence). The CDR3 loop reads CATCEGVTTGELFF. CDR3 bases: TGTGCCACCTGCGAGGGAGTGACCACCGGGGAGCTGTTTTTT.